This TCR beta chain was recorded in a study of T cells after yellow fever vaccination. Study outcomes and limitations: The secondary response was weaker but peaked faster, day 5 versus 15. Only a small proportion of the clonotypes turned up in both the CD4 and the CD8 compartments, likely arising from convergent recombination. Primary-vaccination clones mostly resurfaced post-booster (about 95% CD4, just under 90% CD8).

The length of the CDR3 is 14 residues. V lost 5 bases, J lost 9 bases, and 10 bases stayed unmatched. Template switching with 5'RACE generated the TCR cDNA and added a universal primer site and UMIs. TCRdb re-derived calls from the 5' RACE reads in MiXCR, one entry per CDR3 protein. The sample lists around 610,000 distinct CDR3 sequences; 13% were seen once. This clonotype was detected a few times. What it binds is unknown. This specimen was PBMCs, taken on the day of the yellow fever booster vaccination. The sequence came from a young man who received the YFV17D yellow fever vaccine. The rearrangement links TRBV12-3 or TRBV12-4 to TRBJ2-1, with TRBD2 matching 7 bases. The CDR3: CASSQPTSVVEQFF. DNA of the CDR3: TGTGCCAGCAGTCAGCCAACTAGCGTTGTTGAGCAGTTCTTC.